These 17 T cell receptor beta chains were sequenced from one sample in a study of OX40 agonist ivuxolimab in advanced cancers. The table came from immunoSEQ multiplex PCR; TCRdb's copy has only in-frame clones and leaves some out. The repertoire holds about 44,000 clones, with roughly 80% as singletons. The sample here was CD4+ or CD8+ T cells sorted from blood, taken in a trial of the OX40 agonist ivuxolimab. Source of these receptors: an adult with an advanced solid tumor such as melanoma, head and neck, liver or kidney cancer.

The chain recombines TRBV27 with TRBJ1-2; the match to TRBD1 covers 8 bases. This CDR3 spans 13 amino acids. Germline trimming cut 4 bases from V and 8 bases from J; bases unmatched to any gene: 6. Germline values: CDR1 MNHEY, CDR2 SMNVEV (reference sequence). The CDR3: CASSSQTGGGYTF. DNA for the CDR3: TGTGCCAGCAGTTCCCAAACAGGGGGGGGCTACACCTTC.

This clone was observed a few times. V gene TRBV6-4 combines with J gene TRBJ1-1; tentative D call: TRBD1 (6 bases). The germline V gene encodes CDR1 MRHNA and CDR2 SNTAGT. The length of the CDR3 is 13 residues. V was clipped by 4 bases and J by 4 bases, with 10 bases between them. CDR3 in amino acids: CASSAQGGTEAFF. Here the CDR3 DNA reads TGTGCCAGCAGTGCACAGGGTGGCACTGAAGCTTTCTTT.

The chain recombines TRBV5-1 with TRBJ2-5; TRBD1 agrees at 8 bases. Losses at the gene ends were 5 bases for V and 2 bases for J; bases not matched to a gene: 8. Germline CDR1 SGHRS, CDR2 YFSETQ. This CDR3 region has 15 residues. Here the CDR3 DNA reads TGCGCCAGCAGGGTGCCGGGGACAGGTCAAGAGACCCAGTACTTC. Translated, it gives CASRVPGTGQETQYF. Based on the CDR3 plus reference TRBV5-1 and TRBJ2-5, the full variable domain is KAGVTQTPRYLIKTRGQQVTLSCSPISGHRSVSWYQQTPGQGLQFLFEYFSETQRNKGNFPGRFSGRQFSNSRSEMNVSTLELGDSALYLCASRVPGTGQETQYFGPGTRLLVL.

The J gene is TRBJ1-1, the V gene TRBV19; D not certain. Germline values: CDR1 LNHDA, CDR2 SQIVND (reference sequence). V gave up 3 bases and J gave up 3 bases, with 11 bases separating them. CDR3 length: 14 amino acids. The CDR3 nucleotides read TGTGCCAGTAGTATCCCCGGGAGTTACACTGAAGCTTTCTTT. Translating it yields CASSIPGSYTEAFF.

CDR3 DNA sequence: TGTGCCAGCAGCTTACCCGGGACAGGGGGAAACACCATATATTTT. Translating gives CASSLPGTGGNTIYF. The genes are TRBV7-9 and TRBJ1-3, with TRBD1 matching 9 bases. The CDR3 covers 15 residues. V trimming: 2 bases; J trimming: 4 bases; junction bases outside the gene matches: 3. Germline values: CDR1 SEHNR, CDR2 FQNEAQ (reference sequence).

This clone was recorded only once. The chain is built from TRBV11-2 and TRBJ1-2; a weak D match, TRBD1 (5 bases). Deletions cut 4 bases from V and 7 bases from J, with 13 bases between. Germline V gives CDR1 SGHAT, CDR2 FQNNGV. The CDR3 covers 13 residues. The CDR3 region has the DNA TGTGCCAGCAGCTCCCGTCCAGGGCTTGGCTACACCTTC. It translates to CASSSRPGLGYTF.

This clone has a single count. The chain recombines TRBV9 with TRBJ1-1, with TRBD1 matching 10 bases. The CDR3 contains 16 residues. The V and J ends lost 3 bases and 4 bases, in that order; junction bases with no gene match: 9. Per the germline V gene, CDR1 is SGDLS and CDR2 is YYNGEE. The CDR3 here is CASSEGQGFLGTEAFF. The CDR3 bases are TGTGCCAGCAGCGAGGGACAGGGGTTTTTGGGCACTGAAGCTTTCTTT.

V and J are TRBV6-5 and TRBJ1-6; the D gene is possibly TRBD1 (5 bases). Trimming removed 6 bases at V and 8 bases at J, with 14 bases between. Looked up from germline, CDR1 is MNHEY and CDR2 is SVGAGI. The CDR3 covers 14 residues. The CDR3 DNA follows: TGTGCCAGCAGGAGGGGATTCGGGGATTCACCCCTCCACTTT. It codes for CASRRGFGDSPLHF.

This chain connects TRBV7-2 to TRBJ2-1; D possibly corresponds to TRBD2 (5 bases). The CDR3 length is 15 residues. Trimming stripped 1 base from V and 0 bases from J, with 7 bases between. The germline V gene encodes CDR1 SGHTA and CDR2 FQGNSA. Here the CDR3 reads CASSLESGSYNEQFF. The CDR3 DNA is TGTGCCAGCAGCTTAGAAAGCGGCTCCTACAATGAGCAGTTCTTC.

The chain links TRBV5-1 to TRBJ1-1, with D perhaps matching TRBD1 (5 bases). The germline V gene encodes CDR1 SGHRS and CDR2 YFSETQ. This CDR3 contains 15 residues. V lost 0 bases, J lost 3 bases, and 12 bases lay in between. As DNA, the CDR3 is TGCGCCAGCAGCTTGGAAGGGGATGGTTACACTGAAGCTTTCTTT. This translates into CASSLEGDGYTEAFF.

This chain links TRBV15 with TRBJ1-5; no clear D gene. CDR1 LNHNV and CDR2 YYDKDF come from the germline V gene (reference sequence). The CDR3 length is 14 residues. Trimming removed 5 bases from V and 6 bases from J, with 14 bases in between. The CDR3 DNA reads as TGTGCCACCAGCCGCCTGCCTTGGGGTCAGCCCCAGCATTTT. It codes for CATSRLPWGQPQHF. The full variable domain, in which reference TRBV15 and TRBJ1-5 provide the parts outside the CDR3, is DAMVIQNPRYQVTQFGKPVTLSCSQTLNHNVMYWYQQKSSQAPKLLFHYYDKDFNNEADTPDNFQSRRPNTSFCFLDIRSPGLGDTAMYLCATSRLPWGQPQHFGDGTRLSIL.

The rearrangement joins TRBV11-2 to TRBJ1-1, with D perhaps TRBD1 (6 bases). The CDR3 sequence is 13 residues long. Trimming removed 5 bases from V and 4 bases from J, with 11 bases in between. The V gene's germline CDR1 is SGHAT and CDR2 FQNNGV. CDR3 amino acids: CASSSQGGTEAFF. The CDR3 bases are TGTGCCAGCAGCAGCCAAGGGGGCACTGAAGCTTTCTTT.

J is TRBJ2-5 and V is TRBV5-4; 7 bases agree with TRBD1. Trimming removed 4 bases from V and 1 base from J; junction bases left unmatched: 4. The germline V gene has CDR1 SGHNT and CDR2 YYREEE (reference sequence). The CDR3 is 14 residues long. The CDR3 DNA sequence: TGTGCCAGCAGCCCAGGACAGGTCCAAGAGACCCAGTACTTC. This translates into CASSPGQVQETQYF.

This rearrangement joins TRBV6-5 to TRBJ2-5; maybe TRBD1 (6 bases). The V end was cut by 5 bases, the J end by 3 bases, with 7 bases between. CDR3 length: 12 residues. The germline V gene has CDR1 MNHEY and CDR2 SVGAGI. The CDR3 coding sequence is TGTGCCAGCAGTCCAGGGGAAGAGACCCAGTACTTC. This sequence encodes CASSPGEETQYF.

The chain joins TRBV19 to TRBJ2-2, with 7 positions matching TRBD1. J gave up 7 bases and V 4 bases, and 12 bases lay outside the gene matches. CDR1 LNHDA and CDR2 SQIVND come from the germline V gene (reference sequence). This CDR3 spans 16 amino acids. CDR3 protein: CASSTRTGAGGGELFF. The CDR3 DNA reads TGTGCCAGTAGTACTCGGACAGGTGCGGGTGGCGGGGAGCTGTTTTTT.

V is TRBV9 and J is TRBJ1-2; 9 positions match TRBD1. The V segment lost 6 bases and the J segment 4 bases; nucleotides outside the gene matches: 7. Germline V CDR1 and CDR2: SGDLS, YYNGEE. The CDR3 has 14 residues. Written as DNA, the CDR3 is TGTGCCAGCAAAACCGGGACAGGGTTCTATGGCTACACCTTC. Translated: CASKTGTGFYGYTF.

The CDR3 loop reads CASRPDEKNYGYTF. In nucleotides, the CDR3 is TGTGCCAGTAGACCCGACGAAAAAAACTATGGCTACACCTTC. V and J are TRBV19 and TRBJ1-2; D not certain. V was shortened by 6 bases and J by 2 bases, with 13 bases between the two germline ends. Germline CDR1 is LNHDA and CDR2 is SQIVND (reference sequence). CDR3 length: 14 amino acids.